This T cell receptor (beta chain) was observed in a study of cytomegalovirus exposure and HLA in healthy donors (TCRdb year 2017). About the full investigation: According to an earlier analysis of 550 to 700 of the donors, some 180 million T cells yielded approximately 120 million unique TCR beta sequences and less than 300 Gb of sequence data. A separate validation cohort of about 110 different subjects was used in addition to the approximately 670-subject first cohort. The number of donors typed differed by locus, with about 629-630 for A, B, C, DRB1 and DQB1, roughly 520 for DQA1, 600 to 610 for DPA1, and 472 for DPB1. The study profiled the T cell repertoires of 500 to 800 subjects by immunosequencing and related them to cytomegalovirus serostatus. Roughly 300 gigabases of sequencing data and around 85 million unique TCR sequences made up an early release that covered approximately 650 HLA-typed donors. Donor age, sex, ethnicity and CMV serostatus were compiled alongside the repertoire data. Genome-wide SNP genotypes for about 65% of the roughly 670 donors were used in a later genetic analysis, which treated that subset as a discovery cohort. About five DR-DQ haplotypes were handled as single units for association and clustering, since linkage in the cohort was strong. HLA typing covered class I and class II loci at four-digit resolution. All discovery cohort repertoires had been generated on a single sequencing platform. Among the 398 genotyped donors, around 81% belonged to the genetic ancestry cluster associated with self-reported Caucasian donors. Rather than drawing on any new phenotypic data, the later analysis identified candidate immune exposures from TCR beta sequences and the way those sequences occurred across donors. High-throughput TCR immunosequencing, statistical association of individual TCRs with disease status, and machine learning were combined to predict cytomegalovirus infection status. In a later analysis, previously published TCR beta repertoires from fewer than 750 donors were re-analyzed and high-resolution HLA genotyping was added so that TCR occurrence patterns could be studied. An earlier analysis of approximately 580 of the donors used high-throughput TCR beta sequencing to judge whether each TCR beta V gene segment behaved as functional or pseudogenic. The study aimed to test whether signatures of past pathogen exposure could be identified by cataloging public T cell receptors. On average, roughly 200,000 unique TCR beta nucleotide sequences were sequenced per donor among 398 genotyped donors of the cohort, with roughly a sixth of those sequences being non-productive. The research as a whole found: A total of some 180 TCR beta chains were listed by the study as associated with cytomegalovirus. In vitro tests confirmed that a few of the cytomegalovirus-associated TCR beta chains recognize cytomegalovirus antigens. Correlated functional status among segregating V segments might reflect linkage disequilibrium, but an unknown experimental factor could not be ruled out. V-gene and J-gene trimming of TCR beta chains was associated with a missense DCLRE1C variant in a later genetic analysis, and the association was replicated in an independent cohort. This cohort had only TCR beta chains sequenced, and the lack of alpha or paired-chain data limited which features could be detected. When HLA alleles, especially DR and DQ, strongly co-occurred, TCR associations were difficult to assign to individual alleles. Because HLA typing was unavailable for some donors at each locus, only the typed subset was used in association tests. The 87-base-pair reads could not distinguish some IMGT-functional V segments, including TRBV6-2 and TRBV6-3, so those segments were excluded. The authors suggested that the approach could potentially be extended to other disease states and immunological phenotypes. A cluster of highly shared sequence variants was judged likely to represent a technical artifact of the sequencing pipeline. In both the original and validation cohorts, the classifier was reported to diagnose cytomegalovirus status with high specificity and sensitivity. Several of the top co-occurrence clusters appeared to be linked to parvovirus B19, influenza, CMV and Epstein-Barr virus, according to a later analysis. In an earlier analysis of about 550 of the donors, most TCR beta V segments were observed in productive rearrangements about 87% or about 30% of the time, broadly matching IMGT annotations. In a later analysis, TCR association rates were found to vary across HLA loci, with the most associated TCRs seen for DRB1 alleles and the fewest for HLA-C alleles. Seventeen rarely observed V segments, including chromosome 9 orphons, were excluded from the earlier analysis of about 500 of the donors because counts were too low. A later analysis found that HLA-associated TCR beta chains were more clonally expanded and had lower generation probabilities than equally common non-associated chains. Roughly uniform sequencing depth across donors was assumed in presence/absence analyses, although this assumption may not hold. For the cohort, immune exposure information was limited to CMV serostatus. A further reported finding was that TCR beta sequences accurately predicted the HLA-A and HLA-B alleles for most subjects in the first cohort. According to a later genetic analysis, donors in an Asian-associated ancestry cluster had fewer N-insertions in productive TCRs than the approximately 650-donor mean. Most TCR sequences were seen in very few donors, while some public TCRs were found in many individuals. Most CMV-associated TCR beta chains appeared to be HLA-restricted in a later analysis, and the HLA associations seemed to be driven largely by CMV exposure. A later analysis associated about 16,000 TCR beta sequences with specific HLA alleles at a false discovery rate of 0.05.

Preparation of the library involved the immunoSEQ multiplex PCR assay. A mixture of 60 forward primers for TCR Vbeta segments and 13 reverse primers for TCR Jbeta segments was used in the multiplex PCR. A multiplex PCR assay on genomic DNA amplified the CDR3 region of rearranged TCR beta genes. The Illumina HiSeq System was used to sequence the amplified TCR beta libraries as 87-base-pair reads. The source study handled its data this way. In a later analysis, tens of millions of unique TCR beta chains were counted across the 650 to 700 repertoires, and about 9.9 million of these chains were shared by at least two donors. To remove PCR and sequencing errors, raw reads were error-corrected and collapsed into unique sequences using a nearest-neighbor algorithm that merged closely related sequences. CDR3 sequences were aligned to IMGT reference sequences to assign V, D and J gene segments. For a sequence to be retained, a match of at least six nucleotides was required to both a V gene segment and a J gene segment. A rearrangement counted as productive if the CDR3 had no stop codons and remained in frame with V and J, and every other rearrangement counted as non-productive. Following IMGT convention, CDR3 was defined as the stretch from the second conserved V-encoded cysteine up to the conserved J-encoded phenylalanine. The earlier analysis of some 550 of the donors excluded any sequence lacking an unambiguous match to a single V gene segment. An earlier analysis of 587 of the donors called V segments functional above 56.7% productive rearrangements and segregating when the between-donor standard deviation exceeded 5%. A statistical classification framework was developed to diagnose cytomegalovirus status using the catalog of TCR beta chain sequences. In a later analysis, TCR nucleotide sequences were compared against IMGT/GENE-DB human TR gene sequences so that V and J genes could be assigned. Using the TCRdist pipeline, a later analysis assigned CDR3 sequences along with most-parsimonious VDJ recombination scenarios. A later analysis defined each TCR beta chain by its CDR3 amino acid sequence plus V-gene family, and excluded reads lacking a unique V-gene family. In a later analysis, several hundred highly shared, low-generation-probability nucleotide sequences were removed to address suspected cross-contamination and a sequencing artifact. In a later analysis, a clonal expansion index for each public chain was calculated from normalized within-repertoire ranks of inferred template counts. A later analysis computed generation probabilities with a VDJ recombination model fitted to out-of-frame rearrangements, and checked the results against IGoR. Hypergeometric tests were used in a later analysis to score TCR-TCR, TCR-HLA and TCR-CMV co-occurrence, with a repertoire-size bias correction applied to the TCR pairs. In a later analysis, false discovery rates were estimated by permuting HLA or CMV assignments 20 times. A later analysis grouped co-occurring TCRs with DBSCAN, adding TCRdist sequence similarity when clustering within HLA-allele-positive subsets. Repertoires with fewer than 30,000 or more than 120,000 public chains were left out of co-occurrence clustering, as were a handful of repertoires with anomalous nucleotide sharing. TCRdb took over this immuneACCESS table, retaining in-frame rearrangements with V and J assigned. Such tables are incomplete; in checked studies, under half of the missing clones stem from an unresolved V gene, and the remainder is unexplained. That table supplies the V and J calls and clone size; D and trimming were determined from the DNA. The sample table records about 190,000 clones; almost 75% of these occur just once. 2.5% to 3.5% of the sample comes from the top ten.

On this clone: Its binding antigen is unknown. No much larger clone is present one base from it, and per-base qualities are unavailable.

The cohort consisted of approximately 670 healthy bone marrow donors. At the time of sampling, every cohort member was nominally healthy, though immune exposures that went unrecorded were likely present. The donor was CMV seropositive and was included in the group of 290 or so seropositive cohort members. A peripheral blood sample was collected from each donor, and TCR beta sequencing was performed on peripheral blood mononuclear cells. The Qiagen DNeasy Blood Extraction Kit was used to extract genomic DNA from the blood cell samples. Trimming costs V 6 bases and J 7 bases, and their ends lie 12 bases apart. CDR1 and CDR2 (DFQATT, SNEGSKA) derive from the germline V gene (reference sequence). The CDR3 spans 11 residues, from the cysteine through the phenylalanine. Left in the record is the CDR3 DNA by itself, 33 bases read in frame from the first base.

The clonotype was recovered from a woman aged 25 to 39 in good health and CMV-seropositive. The sequence links TRBV20-1 to TRBJ1-1, with the D gene uncertain. Sequenced: PBMCs. The DNA sequence is as follows: TGCAGTGCAAGCATCACTCTTGAAGCTTTCTTT. Translated, this is CSASITLEAFF.